The next 21 T cell receptor beta chains were all read from a single sample in a study of shared clonotypes between healthy human individuals. The protocol was immunoSEQ multiplex PCR, while the TCRdb copy is restricted to in-frame clones and leaves out a portion. This repertoire shows about half a million clones, 75% to 80% found once; its top ten account for 12%. The sequenced material came from PBMCs. The receptors stem from a woman in her 40s in good health. Some clones in this sample may be carry-over from other donors' samples.

V gene TRBV29-1 combines with J gene TRBJ1-2; TRBD1 is a possible D gene (6 bases). Germline CDR1 and CDR2: SQVTM and ANQGSEA. This CDR3 comprises 15 residues. V was clipped by 4 bases and J by 7 bases, with 22 bases between them. CDR3 region: CSVGAGAGGEGGYTF. The CDR3 nucleotides are TGCAGCGTTGGGGCAGGGGCAGGAGGGGAGGGTGGCTACACCTTC.

Remarks on this clone: A read error is possible here, since a much larger clone lies one base away. The chain carries TRBV7-6 and TRBJ2-2; D is possibly TRBD1 or TRBD2 (6 bases each). CDR3 length equals 16 residues. Germline V CDR1 and CDR2: SGHVS, FNYEAQ. The CDR3 DNA sequence: TGTGCCAGCGGCTTAGGGGGGATAGGGGACACCGGGGAGCTGTTTTTT. Its protein product is CASGLGGIGDTGELFF.

The J gene is TRBJ2-3, the V gene TRBV7-2; TRBD2 matches 9 bases. CDR1 SGHTA and CDR2 FQGNSA come from the germline V gene. The CDR3 spans 15 residues. The J segment lost 4 bases and the V segment lost 1 base, leaving 3 bases of the junction unmatched. CDR3 DNA sequence: TGTGCCAGCAGCTTAGTTAGCGGGAGTGCAGATACGCAGTATTTT. It specifies CASSLVSGSADTQYF.

About this clone: Different DNA sequences within this sample yield the same CDR3. The chain employs TRBV5-1 and TRBJ2-1; 8 positions match TRBD2. The ends lost 0 bases at V and 3 bases at J; junction bases unmatched: 2. The CDR3 consists of 15 residues. Germline assignment: CDR1 SGHRS and CDR2 YFSETQ. CDR3 nucleotide sequence: TGCGCCAGCAGCTTGGAAACTAGCGGCTACAATGAGCAGTTCTTC. This gives the protein CASSLETSGYNEQFF. The variable domain in full, completed from reference TRBV5-1 and TRBJ2-1, reads KAGVTQTPRYLIKTRGQQVTLSCSPISGHRSVSWYQQTPGQGLQFLFEYFSETQRNKGNFPGRFSGRQFSNSRSEMNVSTLELGDSALYLCASSLETSGYNEQFFGPGTRLTVL.

The gene calls are TRBV5-8 and TRBJ2-2, with 9 nucleotides matching TRBD1. The junction had 3 bases not matched to a gene; V was cut back by 0 bases and J by 0 bases. Germline CDR1 and CDR2: SGHTS and YDEGEE. This CDR3 is 17 amino acids long. In nucleotides, the CDR3 is TGTGCCAGCAGCTTGGCCGACAGGGGGGCGAACACCGGGGAGCTGTTTTTT. Translation: CASSLADRGANTGELFF.

This clone came up once. Other DNA sequences in the sample encode the same CDR3. The chain employs TRBV30 and TRBJ1-1; D is ambiguous. CDR3 length: 11 residues. Trimming took off 3 bases at V and 1 base at J, with 3 bases between the two ends. Germline lookup yields CDR1 GTSNPN and CDR2 SVGIG (reference sequence). This CDR3 reads CAWRENTEAFF. The CDR3 nucleotides read TGTGCCTGGAGAGAGAACACTGAAGCTTTCTTT.

The table lists this clone with a count of one. The chain combines TRBV15 with TRBJ2-5; D is unresolved. The CDR3 is made up of 13 amino acids. V was cut by 5 bases and J by 2 bases, with 9 bases left in between. CDR1 and CDR2 (germline): LNHNV, YYDKDF (reference sequence). This CDR3 reads CATSSYKQETQYF. The CDR3 nucleotides are TGTGCCACCAGCTCCTACAAACAAGAGACCCAGTACTTC.

The chain joins TRBV11-2 to TRBJ1-2; the D gene is possibly TRBD1 (6 bases). The CDR3 contains 16 residues. V was clipped by 3 bases and J by 6 bases, with 20 bases between them. The germline V gene has CDR1 SGHAT and CDR2 FQNNGV. The CDR3 is CASSFAPVQGRDGYTF. The CDR3 region has the DNA TGTGCCAGCAGCTTTGCCCCGGTGCAGGGGAGGGATGGCTACACCTTC.

The chain uses TRBV7-3 and TRBJ2-1, with TRBD2 identical over 8 bases. This CDR3 is built from 14 residues. V trimming: 5 bases; J trimming: 7 bases; junction bases outside the gene matches: 7. Germline CDR1 SGHTA, CDR2 FQGTGA. The CDR3, as DNA: TGTGCCAGCAGCAAAGGGACTAGGGGTAATGAGCAGTTCTTC. This gives the protein CASSKGTRGNEQFF.

The V and J genes are TRBV7-2 and TRBJ1-3, with no clear D. The CDR3 has 16 amino acids. V lost 3 bases and J 4 bases, leaving 16 bases between the germline ends. The germline V gene encodes CDR1 SGHTA and CDR2 FQGNSA. CDR3 loop: CASSFFLGGTGNTIYF. The CDR3 nucleotides read TGTGCCAGCAGCTTCTTTTTGGGAGGAACCGGAAACACCATATATTTT.

The CDR3 DNA is TGTGCCAGCAGTTTCAGCTGGTTTGCTCCCCGGAATGCCTACGAGCAGTACTTC. Protein product: CASSFSWFAPRNAYEQYF. The V and J genes are TRBV28 and TRBJ2-7, with D unresolved. Germline V gives CDR1 MDHEN, CDR2 SYDVKM. V was shortened by 3 bases and J by 2 bases, with 23 bases between the two germline ends. The CDR3 is 18 residues long.

J is TRBJ2-7 and V is TRBV2; either TRBD1 or TRBD2 may supply D (5 bases each). The CDR3 spans 13 residues. The germline CDR1 and CDR2 sequences are SNHLY and FYNNEI. Trimming left V 7 bases short and J 4 bases short, with 14 bases between. CDR3 sequence: CASNQGGGYEQYF. The CDR3 nucleotides are TGTGCCAGCAATCAGGGTGGAGGATACGAGCAGTACTTC.

As concerns this clone: With only one base between it and a far larger clone, this is likely a read error. The chain combines TRBV7-3 with TRBJ2-2, with D hard to call. CDR1 SGHTA and CDR2 FQGTGA come from the germline V gene. Between the trimmed V and J ends, which lost 2 bases and 7 bases, there was a span of 11 bases. The CDR3 loop spans 14 amino acids. The CDR3 region is CASSLPRHIGELFF. The CDR3 DNA reads TGTGCCAGCAGCTTACCTAGGCACATCGGGGAGCTGTTTTTT.

The rearrangement uses TRBV2 and TRBJ2-2; D remains unclear. The CDR3 extends over 15 amino acids. Trimming took 5 bases from V and 1 from J, leaving 11 bases between them. Per germline, CDR1 SNHLY and CDR2 FYNNEI. Written as DNA, the CDR3 is TGTGCCAGCAGTTCTCTGACACTGAACACCGGGGAGCTGTTTTTT. Protein: CASSSLTLNTGELFF.

This chain uses TRBV28 with TRBJ2-7; TRBD1 is a possible D gene (6 bases). The germline V gene encodes CDR1 MDHEN and CDR2 SYDVKM. The CDR3 spans 14 residues. The V end lost 1 base, the J end lost 6 bases, and 13 bases lay between the germline ends. CDR3 DNA sequence: TGTGCCAGCAGTTTATTCGGCAGGGGCCGCGAGCAGTACTTC. This sequence encodes CASSLFGRGREQYF.

The chain links TRBV10-3 to TRBJ1-2; D is uncertain. CDR3 size: 16 residues. The V end lost 5 bases, the J end lost 0 bases, and 16 bases lay between the germline ends. The germline CDR1 and CDR2 sequences are ENHRY and SYGVKD. This CDR3 reads CAISPYQTVANYGYTF. Here the CDR3 DNA reads TGTGCCATCAGTCCCTATCAGACCGTAGCTAACTATGGCTACACCTTC.

Comments on this clone: A single base is all that separates this from a far larger clone, so a read error is likely. The sample contains more than one DNA sequence encoding this CDR3. The gene calls are TRBV30 and TRBJ2-3; 7 bases are a match to TRBD2. CDR3 length equals 12 residues. Germline lookup yields CDR1 GTSNPN and CDR2 SVGIG (reference sequence). V lost 8 bases to trimming and J lost 0 bases; unmatched junction nucleotides: 2. The CDR3 nucleotides read TGTGCCAGCGGGATCAGCACAGATACGCAGTATTTT. This translates into CASGISTDTQYF.

The V gene is TRBV2, the J gene TRBJ2-2; TRBD2 matches at 10 bases. The CDR3 extends over 14 amino acids. The V and J ends lost 6 bases and 6 bases, in that order; junction bases with no gene match: 4. The germline CDR1 and CDR2 sequences are SNHLY and FYNNEI. The CDR3 spells CASRKREGPGELFF. CDR3 sequence (DNA): TGTGCCAGCAGAAAGCGGGAGGGCCCCGGGGAGCTGTTTTTT.

This chain uses TRBV7-9 with TRBJ2-1, with TRBD2 as a possible D gene (5 bases). With 8 bases removed from V and 0 bases from J, the gap between germline ends came to 17 bases. Germline V gene sequence: CDR1 SEHNR, CDR2 FQNEAQ (reference sequence). This CDR3 contains 16 residues. The CDR3 reads CASGAIPGSSYNEQFF. The CDR3 DNA reads TGTGCCAGCGGCGCCATACCGGGGAGCTCCTACAATGAGCAGTTCTTC.

The rearrangement links TRBV30 to TRBJ2-7; D remains ambiguous. The CDR3 totals 12 residues. V gave up 0 bases and J gave up 7 bases, with 10 bases separating them. Germline assignment: CDR1 GTSNPN and CDR2 SVGIG (reference sequence). The CDR3 DNA is TGTGCCTGGAGTGTTACACTGGGGGAGCAGTACTTC. It translates to CAWSVTLGEQYF. Full variable domain (rest looked up from reference TRBV30 and TRBJ2-7): SQTIHQWPATLVQPVGSPLSLECTVEGTSNPNLYWYRQAAGRGLQLLFYSVGIGQISSEVPQNLSASRPQDRQFILSSKKLLLSDSGFYLCAWSVTLGEQYFGPGTRLTVT.

The chain links TRBV11-2 to TRBJ2-1; maybe TRBD1 (6 bases). The CDR3 consists of 12 residues. V shed 5 bases and J shed 12 bases, with 14 bases lying between them. In germline, CDR1 is SGHAT, CDR2 FQNNGV. CDR3 amino acids: CASSAWTARQFF. Written as DNA, the CDR3 is TGTGCCAGCAGCGCGTGGACAGCACGGCAGTTCTTC.